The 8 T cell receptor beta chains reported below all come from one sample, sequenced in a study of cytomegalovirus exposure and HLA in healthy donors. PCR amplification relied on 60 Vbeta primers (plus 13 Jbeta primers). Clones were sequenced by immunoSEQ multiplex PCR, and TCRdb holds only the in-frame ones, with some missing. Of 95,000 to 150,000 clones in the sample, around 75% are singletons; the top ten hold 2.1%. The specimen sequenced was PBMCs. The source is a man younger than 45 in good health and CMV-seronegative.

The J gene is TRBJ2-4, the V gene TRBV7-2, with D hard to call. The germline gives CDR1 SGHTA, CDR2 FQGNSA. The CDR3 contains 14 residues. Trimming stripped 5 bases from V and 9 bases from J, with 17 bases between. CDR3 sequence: CASSPDRSPGIQYF. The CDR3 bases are TGTGCCAGCAGCCCCGATCGTTCCCCAGGCATTCAGTACTTC. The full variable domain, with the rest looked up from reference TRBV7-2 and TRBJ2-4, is GAGVSQSPSNKVTEKGKDVELRCDPISGHTALYWYRQSLGQGLEFLIYFQGNSAPDKSGLPSDRFSAERTGGSVSTLTIQRTQQEDSAVYLCASSPDRSPGIQYFGAGTRLSVL.

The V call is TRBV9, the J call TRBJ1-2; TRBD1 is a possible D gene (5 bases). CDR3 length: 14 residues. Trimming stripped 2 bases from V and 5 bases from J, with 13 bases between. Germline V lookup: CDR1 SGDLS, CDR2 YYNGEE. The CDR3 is CASSVQDGGYGYTF. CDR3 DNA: TGTGCCAGCAGCGTTCAGGACGGGGGATATGGCTACACCTTC.

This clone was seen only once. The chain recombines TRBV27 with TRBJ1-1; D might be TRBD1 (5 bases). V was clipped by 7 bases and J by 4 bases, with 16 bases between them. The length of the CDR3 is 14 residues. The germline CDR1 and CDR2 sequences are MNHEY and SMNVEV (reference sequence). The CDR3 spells CASNTGGGGTEAFF. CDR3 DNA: TGTGCCAGCAACACTGGGGGAGGTGGCACTGAAGCTTTCTTT.

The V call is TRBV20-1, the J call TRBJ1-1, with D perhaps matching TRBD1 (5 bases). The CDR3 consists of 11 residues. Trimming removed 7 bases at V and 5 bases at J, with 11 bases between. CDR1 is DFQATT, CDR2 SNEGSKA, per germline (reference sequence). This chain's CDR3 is CSVPRGTEAFF. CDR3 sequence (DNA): TGCAGTGTTCCCCGGGGGACTGAAGCTTTCTTT.

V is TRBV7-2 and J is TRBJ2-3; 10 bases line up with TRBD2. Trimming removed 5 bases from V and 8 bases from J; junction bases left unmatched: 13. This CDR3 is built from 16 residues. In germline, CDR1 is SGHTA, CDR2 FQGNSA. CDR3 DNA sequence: TGTGCCAGCAGCCTCGAGCGGGGGGGGGTTCGGATTACGCAGTATTTT. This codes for CASSLERGGVRITQYF.

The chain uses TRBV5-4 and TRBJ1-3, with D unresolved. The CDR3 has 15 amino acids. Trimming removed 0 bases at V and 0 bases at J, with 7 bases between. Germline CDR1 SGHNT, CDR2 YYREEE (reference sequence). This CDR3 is CASSLAAGSGNTIYF. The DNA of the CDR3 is TGTGCCAGCAGCTTGGCCGCGGGCTCTGGAAACACCATATATTTT.

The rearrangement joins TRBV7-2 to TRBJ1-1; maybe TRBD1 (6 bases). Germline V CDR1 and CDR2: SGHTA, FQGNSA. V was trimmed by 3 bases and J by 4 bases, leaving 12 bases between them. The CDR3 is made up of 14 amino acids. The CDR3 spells CASSLGHAGTEAFF. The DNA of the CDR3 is TGTGCCAGCAGCTTGGGACATGCGGGCACTGAAGCTTTCTTT. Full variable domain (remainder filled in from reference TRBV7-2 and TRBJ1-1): GAGVSQSPSNKVTEKGKDVELRCDPISGHTALYWYRQSLGQGLEFLIYFQGNSAPDKSGLPSDRFSAERTGGSVSTLTIQRTQQEDSAVYLCASSLGHAGTEAFFGQGTRLTVV.

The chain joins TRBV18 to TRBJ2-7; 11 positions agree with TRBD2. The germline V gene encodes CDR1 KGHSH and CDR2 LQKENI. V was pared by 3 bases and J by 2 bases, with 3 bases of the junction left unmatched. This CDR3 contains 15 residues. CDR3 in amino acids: CASSPGLADTYEQYF. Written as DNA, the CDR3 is TGTGCCAGCTCACCGGGACTAGCGGATACCTACGAGCAGTACTTC.